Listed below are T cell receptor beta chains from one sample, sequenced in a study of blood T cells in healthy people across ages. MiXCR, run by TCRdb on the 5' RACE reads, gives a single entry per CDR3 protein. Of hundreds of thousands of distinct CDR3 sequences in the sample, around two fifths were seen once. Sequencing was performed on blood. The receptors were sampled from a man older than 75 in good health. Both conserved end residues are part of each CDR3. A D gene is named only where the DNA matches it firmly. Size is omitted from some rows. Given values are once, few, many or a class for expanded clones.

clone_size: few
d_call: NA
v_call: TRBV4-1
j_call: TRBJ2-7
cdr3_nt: TGCGCCAGCAGCCACCCCGGAATAGACTCCTACGAGCAGTACTTC
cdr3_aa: CASSHPGIDSYEQYF

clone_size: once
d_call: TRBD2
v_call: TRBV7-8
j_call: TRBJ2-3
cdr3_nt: TGTGCCAGCAGCGTGCCGCGGGGGGGATTCACAGATACGCAGTATTTT
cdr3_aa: CASSVPRGGFTDTQYF

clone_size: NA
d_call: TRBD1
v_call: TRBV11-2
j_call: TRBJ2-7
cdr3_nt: TGTGCCAGCAGTAGAGGGGGCTTGGATTACGAGCAGTACTTC
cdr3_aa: CASSRGGLDYEQYF

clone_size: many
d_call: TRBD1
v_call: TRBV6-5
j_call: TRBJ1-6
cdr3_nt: TGTGCCAGCAGCCCGGACAGGCCACGTAATTCACCCCTCCACTTT
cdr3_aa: CASSPDRPRNSPLHF

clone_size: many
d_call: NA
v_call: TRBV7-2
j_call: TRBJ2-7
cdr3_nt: TGTGCCAGCACCAACGTTCGGGCAGCCAGCTCCTACGAGCAGTACTTC
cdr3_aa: CASTNVRAASSYEQYF

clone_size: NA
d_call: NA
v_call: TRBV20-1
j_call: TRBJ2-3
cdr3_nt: TGCAGTGAAGCTACTAGCACAGATATGCAGTATTTT
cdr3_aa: CSEATSTDMQYF

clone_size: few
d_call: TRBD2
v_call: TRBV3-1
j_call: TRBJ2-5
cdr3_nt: TGTGCCAGCAGCCAAGAGCCAATAGCGGGAGGCGTGGCAGAGACCCAGTACTTC
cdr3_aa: CASSQEPIAGGVAETQYF

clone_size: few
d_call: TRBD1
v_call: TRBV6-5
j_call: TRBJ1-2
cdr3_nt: TGTGCCAGCAGTTACTCTGGACAGGGGTTTGGCTACACCTTC
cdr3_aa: CASSYSGQGFGYTF

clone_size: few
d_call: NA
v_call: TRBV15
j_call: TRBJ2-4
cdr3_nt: TGTGCCACCAGCAGAGGTTCGACAGAAAACATTCAGTACTTC
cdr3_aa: CATSRGSTENIQYF

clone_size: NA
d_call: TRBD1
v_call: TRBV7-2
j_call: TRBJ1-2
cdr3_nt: TGTGCCAGAAGCTTAGGTGGGACAGGGGGCCAGGGCTACACCTTC
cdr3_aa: CARSLGGTGGQGYTF

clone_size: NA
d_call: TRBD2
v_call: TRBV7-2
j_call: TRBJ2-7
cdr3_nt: TGTGCCAGCAGCCCAGGGCGGACTAGGGGCAATGAGCAGTACTTC
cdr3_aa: CASSPGRTRGNEQYF

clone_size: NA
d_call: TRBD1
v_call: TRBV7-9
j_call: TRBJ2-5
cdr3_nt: TGTGCCAGCAGCTCACCGGGACAGGGACTCCAAGAGACCCAGTACTTC
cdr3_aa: CASSSPGQGLQETQYF

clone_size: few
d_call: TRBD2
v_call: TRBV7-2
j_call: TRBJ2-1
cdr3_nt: TGTGCCAGCAGCAAAGGACTAGCGGGCAACAATGAGCAGTTCTTC
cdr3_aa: CASSKGLAGNNEQFF

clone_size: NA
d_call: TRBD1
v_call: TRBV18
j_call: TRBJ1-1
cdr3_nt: TGTGCCAGCTCACCACGGACAGGGTGGACTGAAGCTTTCTTT
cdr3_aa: CASSPRTGWTEAFF

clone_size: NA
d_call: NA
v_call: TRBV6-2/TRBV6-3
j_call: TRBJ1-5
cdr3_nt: TGTGCCAGCAGTTACTCTGAGAATCAGCCCCAGCATTTT
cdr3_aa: CASSYSENQPQHF

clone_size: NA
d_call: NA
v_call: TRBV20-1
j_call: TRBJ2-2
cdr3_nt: TGCAGTGTCGAGGGGCCAGGGACCGGGGAGCTGTTTTTT
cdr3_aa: CSVEGPGTGELFF

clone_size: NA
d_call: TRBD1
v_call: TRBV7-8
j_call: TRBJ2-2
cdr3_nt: TGTGCCAGCAGCTTTGGACAGGAGGACACCGGGGAGCTGTTTTTT
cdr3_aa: CASSFGQEDTGELFF

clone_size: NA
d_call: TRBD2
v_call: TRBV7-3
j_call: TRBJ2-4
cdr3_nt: TGTGCCAGCAGCCTAGGACTAGCGGGACTCAAAAACATTCAGTACTTC
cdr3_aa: CASSLGLAGLKNIQYF

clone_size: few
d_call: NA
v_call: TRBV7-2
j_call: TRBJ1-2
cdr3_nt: TGTGCCAGCAGCTTAGATCGGCGAGGTGGCTACACCTTC
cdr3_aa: CASSLDRRGGYTF

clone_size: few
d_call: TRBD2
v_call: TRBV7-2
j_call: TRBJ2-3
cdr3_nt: TGTGCCAGCAGCTCCCCAGGTAGCGGGGGGAAGAATACGCAGTATTTT
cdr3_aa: CASSSPGSGGKNTQYF

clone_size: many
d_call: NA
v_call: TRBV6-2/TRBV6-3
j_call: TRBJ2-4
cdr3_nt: TGTGCCAGCAGTTATGAGGGAGCCAAAAACATTCAGTACTTC
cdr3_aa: CASSYEGAKNIQYF

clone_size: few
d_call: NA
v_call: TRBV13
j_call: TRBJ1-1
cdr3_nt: TGTGCCAGCAGCCCCCTGGGGGGGCGAAGGGACACTGAAGCTTTCTTT
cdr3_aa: CASSPLGGRRDTEAFF

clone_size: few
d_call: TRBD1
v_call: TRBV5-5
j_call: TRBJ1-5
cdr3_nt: TGTGCCAGCAGCGCTTTAGGGACAGGGACTCAGCCCCAGCATTTT
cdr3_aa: CASSALGTGTQPQHF

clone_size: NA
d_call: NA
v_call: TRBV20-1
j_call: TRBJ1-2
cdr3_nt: TGCAGTGCCCCCCCGCCGGGCTACACCTTC
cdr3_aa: CSAPPPGYTF

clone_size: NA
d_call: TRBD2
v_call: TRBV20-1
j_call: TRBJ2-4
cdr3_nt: TGCAGTGCTATACCTACCAATAGCGGGACGGCCATTCAGTACTTC
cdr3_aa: CSAIPTNSGTAIQYF

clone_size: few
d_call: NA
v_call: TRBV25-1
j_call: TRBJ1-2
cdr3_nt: TGTGCCAGCAGTGAAAGGGTCAGCAGCTATGGCTACACCTTC
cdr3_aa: CASSERVSSYGYTF

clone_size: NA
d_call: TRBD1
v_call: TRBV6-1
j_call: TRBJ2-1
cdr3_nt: TGTGCCAGCAGTACCGGGACAGGGGGCGCAGAGGATGAGCAGTTCTTC
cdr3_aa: CASSTGTGGAEDEQFF

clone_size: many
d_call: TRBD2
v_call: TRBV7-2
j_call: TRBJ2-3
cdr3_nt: TGTGCCAGCAGCTCTTCTAGCGGGGTCACAGATACGCAGTATTTT
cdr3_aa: CASSSSSGVTDTQYF

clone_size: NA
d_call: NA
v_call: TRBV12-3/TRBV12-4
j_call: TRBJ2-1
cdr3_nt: TGTGCCAGCAGTTTAAGTAGTGCCTACAATGAGCAGTTCTTC
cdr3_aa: CASSLSSAYNEQFF

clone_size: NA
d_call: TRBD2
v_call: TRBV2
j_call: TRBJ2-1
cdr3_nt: TGTGCCAGCAGTCGCCTCTTGGGACTAGCGGGAGAGCAGTTCTTC
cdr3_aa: CASSRLLGLAGEQFF

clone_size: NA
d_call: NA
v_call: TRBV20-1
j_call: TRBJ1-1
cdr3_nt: TGCAGTGCCACGCCCCCAACTGGGCCGAACACTGAAGCTTTCTTT
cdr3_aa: CSATPPTGPNTEAFF

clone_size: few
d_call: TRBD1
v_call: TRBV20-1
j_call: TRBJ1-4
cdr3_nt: TGCAGTGCTAGTCGGGACAGGGAGACTAAATCTAATGAAAAACTGTTTTTT
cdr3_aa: CSASRDRETKSNEKLFF

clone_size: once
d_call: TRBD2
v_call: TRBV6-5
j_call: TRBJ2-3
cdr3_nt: TGTGCCAGCAGTTACTTTCGTAGCGGGAGCACAGATACGCAGTATTTT
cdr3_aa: CASSYFRSGSTDTQYF

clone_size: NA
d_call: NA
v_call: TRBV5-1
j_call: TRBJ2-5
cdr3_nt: TGCGCCAGCAGCTTGGTCGGAGGGATTGTGCAAGAGACCCAGTACTTC
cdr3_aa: CASSLVGGIVQETQYF

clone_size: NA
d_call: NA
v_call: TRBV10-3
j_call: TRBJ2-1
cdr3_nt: TGTGCCATCAGTGAAACACAACGAGGTGGCTACAATGAGCAGTTCTTC
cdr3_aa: CAISETQRGGYNEQFF

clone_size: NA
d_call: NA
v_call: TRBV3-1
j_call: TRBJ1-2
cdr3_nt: TGCGCCAGCTGGAATAGGTTTGGCTACACCTTC
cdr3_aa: CASWNRFGYTF

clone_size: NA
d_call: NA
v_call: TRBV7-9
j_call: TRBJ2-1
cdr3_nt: TGTGCCAGCAGCGAGCCGGGACGGAGGTTCGGAAATGAGCAGTTCTTC
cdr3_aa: CASSEPGRRFGNEQFF

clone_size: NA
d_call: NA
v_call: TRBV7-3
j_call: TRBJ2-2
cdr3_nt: TGTGCCAGCAGCCCTCAGGGGCAGGACGGGGAGCTGTTTTTT
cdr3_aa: CASSPQGQDGELFF

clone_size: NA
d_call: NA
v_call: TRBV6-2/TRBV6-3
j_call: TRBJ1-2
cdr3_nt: TGTGCCAGCAGGCGACAGGTTTGTGGCTACACCTTC
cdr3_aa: CASRRQVCGYTF

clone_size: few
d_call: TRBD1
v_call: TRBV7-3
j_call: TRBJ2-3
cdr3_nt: TGTGCCAGCAGCCGACAGGGCCAAAGGAATACGCAGTATTTT
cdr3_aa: CASSRQGQRNTQYF

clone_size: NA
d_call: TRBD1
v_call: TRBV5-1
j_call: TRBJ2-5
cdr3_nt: TGCGCCAGCAGCTTATACGGGACAGTTAATGAGCAGTACTTC
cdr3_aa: CASSLYGTVNEQYF

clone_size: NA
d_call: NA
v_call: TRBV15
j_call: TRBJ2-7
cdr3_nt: TGTGCCACCAGCAACGTAACCTACGAGCAGTACTTC
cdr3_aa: CATSNVTYEQYF

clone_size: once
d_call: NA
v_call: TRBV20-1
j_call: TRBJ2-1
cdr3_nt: TGCAGTGCTAGGAGCACCAGGGGCTACAATGAGCAGTTCTTC
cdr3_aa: CSARSTRGYNEQFF

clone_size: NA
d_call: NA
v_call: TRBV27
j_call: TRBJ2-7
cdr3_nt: TGTGCCAGCAGTTTGAACAGCCGGCTCTACGAGCAGTACTTC
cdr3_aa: CASSLNSRLYEQYF